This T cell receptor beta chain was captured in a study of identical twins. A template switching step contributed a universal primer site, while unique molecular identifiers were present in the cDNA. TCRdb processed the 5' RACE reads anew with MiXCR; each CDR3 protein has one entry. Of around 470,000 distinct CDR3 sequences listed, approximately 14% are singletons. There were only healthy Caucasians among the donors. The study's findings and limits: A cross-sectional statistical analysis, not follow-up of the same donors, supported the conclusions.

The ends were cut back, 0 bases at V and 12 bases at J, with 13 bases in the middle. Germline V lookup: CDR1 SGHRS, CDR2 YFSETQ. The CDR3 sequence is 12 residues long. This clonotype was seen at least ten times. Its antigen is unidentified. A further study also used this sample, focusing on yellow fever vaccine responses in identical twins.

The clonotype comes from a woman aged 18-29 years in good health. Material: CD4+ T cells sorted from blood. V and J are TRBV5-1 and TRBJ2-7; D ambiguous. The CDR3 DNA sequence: TGCGCCAGCAGCTTGGATCGGGCCCCGCGGTACTTC. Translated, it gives CASSLDRAPRYF.